The rows below give T cell receptor beta chains drawn from one sample of a study of shared clonotypes between healthy human individuals. Profiling relied on immunoSEQ multiplex PCR, and the TCRdb table lists in-frame clones only, not all of them. Of 490,000 or so clones in the sample, 76% were seen once. Sequencing used PBMCs. Receptor source: a woman in her thirties or forties in good health. Some clones in this sample may be carry-over from other donors' samples. Each CDR3 is given with its conserved first and last residue. A D gene is named only where the DNA matches it firmly. Size values are once, few and many counts, or a class for expanded clones, and some rows have none.

size,D,J,V,DNA,CDR3
NA,NA,TRBJ1-5,TRBV28,TGTGCCAGCAGCCCCTTGATCGGTGGCGCCCAGCATTTT,CASSPLIGGAQHF
NA,TRBD1,TRBJ2-7,TRBV18,TGTGCCAGCTCACCGGCAGGGGGCCCCTACGAGCAGTACTTC,CASSPAGGPYEQYF
NA,NA,TRBJ2-7,TRBV5-1,TGCGCCAGCAGGGAGTCGACTCCCTCCGAGCAGTACTTC,CASRESTPSEQYF
few,NA,TRBJ1-2,TRBV10-3,TGTGCCATCAGTGAGTCGATAACAGGGAACTATGGCTACACCTTC,CAISESITGNYGYTF
once,NA,TRBJ2-1,TRBV5-6,TGTGCCAGCAGCACCCCCTACAATGAGCAGTTCTTC,CASSTPYNEQFF
NA,NA,TRBJ2-7,TRBV21-1,TGTGCCAGCAGCAAAGCTTTGGGCGGGATTTTCTACGAGCAGTACTTC,CASSKALGGIFYEQYF
NA,NA,TRBJ1-5,TRBV2,TGTGCCAGCAGTGATTCGGGGTCTCGGTTTCAGCCCCAGCATTTT,CASSDSGSRFQPQHF
NA,NA,TRBJ2-1,TRBV4-3,TGCGCCAGCAGCCAAGATTACCTAGTGAATGAGCAGTTCTTC,CASSQDYLVNEQFF
NA,NA,TRBJ1-1,TRBV7-9,TGTGCCAGCAGCCGGGGAGGGATTATGAACACTGAAGCTTTCTTT,CASSRGGIMNTEAFF
few,TRBD1,TRBJ1-1,TRBV6-6,TGTGCCAGCAGTTTTCGACAGGGGAACACTGAAGCTTTCTTT,CASSFRQGNTEAFF
NA,TRBD1,TRBJ2-5,TRBV7-2,TGTGCCAGCAGCTTGGCCGGGACAGCTGAGACCCAGTACTTC,CASSLAGTAETQYF
NA,NA,TRBJ1-6,TRBV27,TGTGCCAGCAGCCTTGAGAGGGGTCACTCCCTCCACTTT,CASSLERGHSLHF
NA,TRBD1,TRBJ2-2,TRBV29-1,TGCAGCGTTGAAAAGGGACAGGGGGTCCCCGGGGAGCTGTTTTTT,CSVEKGQGVPGELFF
NA,NA,TRBJ1-1,TRBV5-1,TGCGCCAGCAGCTTTCTGGTGGGGAACACTGAAGCTTTCTTT,CASSFLVGNTEAFF
NA,NA,TRBJ2-7,TRBV5-1,TGCGCCAGCACCTTGGGCTACGAGCAGTACTTC,CASTLGYEQYF
few,NA,TRBJ1-5,TRBV11-2,TGTGCCAGCAGCCGTCTGGCCAATAGCAATCAGCCCCAGCATTTT,CASSRLANSNQPQHF
many,NA,TRBJ1-1,TRBV5-1,TGCGCCAGCAGCTTGGCAGGTTACACTGAAGCTTTCTTT,CASSLAGYTEAFF
NA,NA,TRBJ2-7,TRBV6-5,TGTGCCAGTCGAAGATCTGGCTACGAGCAGTACTTC,CASRRSGYEQYF
NA,NA,TRBJ1-1,TRBV7-8,TGTGCCAGCAGCAAAGCAGGGATAGGGGTCCGCACTGAAGCTTTCTTT,CASSKAGIGVRTEAFF
NA,NA,TRBJ1-5,TRBV28,TGTGCCAGCAGTTCCTCCCAGAGGCGTGGGCAGCCCCAGCATTTT,CASSSSQRRGQPQHF
NA,NA,TRBJ2-7,TRBV29-1,TGCAGCGTTCGAGGCGGGAACTCCTACGAGCAGTACTTC,CSVRGGNSYEQYF
NA,NA,TRBJ2-7,TRBV27,TGTGCCAGCAGTGCCTCAGGAGCCCCCACCTACGAGCAGTACTTC,CASSASGAPTYEQYF
NA,TRBD2,TRBJ2-1,TRBV10-3,TGTGCCATCAGTGACCTAGCGGGAAGGGCTCACAATGAGCAGTTCTTC,CAISDLAGRAHNEQFF
NA,TRBD2,TRBJ2-1,TRBV2,TGTGCCAGCACAGCGGGAGGCCCATGGGGTGAGCAGTTCTTC,CASTAGGPWGEQFF
NA,NA,TRBJ1-2,TRBV28,TGTGCCAGCAGTCAGGGAATCTTGGGCTACACCTTC,CASSQGILGYTF
once,NA,TRBJ2-7,TRBV30,TGTGCCTGGAGTGTAGTAGGCTACGAGCAGTACTTC,CAWSVVGYEQYF
NA,NA,TRBJ2-4,TRBV21-1,TGTGCCAGCAATGAAGGGACTAGCGGGCAACTAGCCAAAAACATTCAGTACTTC,CASNEGTSGQLAKNIQYF
few,NA,TRBJ1-1,TRBV7-2,TGTGCCAGCAGCTCCCATGCCAACACTGAAGCTTTCTTT,CASSSHANTEAFF
NA,TRBD1,TRBJ2-2,TRBV5-1,TGCGCCAGCAGCTTGGTGGGACAGGGCGGCACCGGGGAGCTGTTTTTT,CASSLVGQGGTGELFF
NA,NA,TRBJ2-7,TRBV29-1,TGCAGCGCCCGGGCTAGCGACCGCTCCTACGAGCAGTACTTC,CSARASDRSYEQYF
NA,NA,TRBJ2-7,TRBV29-1,TGCAGCGTGAGAGGTTCGCGGGAGCAGTACTTC,CSVRGSREQYF
NA,NA,TRBJ2-7,TRBV19,TGTGCCAGTAGTAGTATCTCGCGGATAAGACCCTACGAGCAGTACTTC,CASSSISRIRPYEQYF
NA,NA,TRBJ2-1,TRBV9,TGTGCCAGCAGCGTATCAGGCTCAGACGGGGATGAGCAGTTCTTC,CASSVSGSDGDEQFF
NA,TRBD1,TRBJ1-2,TRBV5-1,TGCGCCAGCGGGGACAGGGGGCGGAACTATGGCTACACCTTC,CASGDRGRNYGYTF
many,NA,TRBJ2-2,TRBV29-1,TGCAGCGTTAAGAACGAGGGGGAAACCGGGGAGCTGTTTTTT,CSVKNEGETGELFF
NA,NA,TRBJ2-5,TRBV7-8,TGTGCCAGCAGCTTAGAGGGATTAGTATTAGAGACCCAGTACTTC,CASSLEGLVLETQYF
once,NA,TRBJ1-5,TRBV4-1,TGCGCCAGCAGCCAAGACGCCCCGAGCAATCAGCCCCAGCATTTT,CASSQDAPSNQPQHF
NA,NA,TRBJ2-5,TRBV28,TGTGCCAGCAGTTTACTCGTTAGAAAGACCCAGTACTTC,CASSLLVRKTQYF
NA,TRBD1,TRBJ2-5,TRBV7-2,TGTGCCAGCAGCTTGAGGACAGGGGGCGCCGGGGGGACCCAGTACTTC,CASSLRTGGAGGTQYF
NA,NA,TRBJ2-3,TRBV5-1,TGCGCCAGCACCCGGGAGTACACAGATACGCAGTATTTT,CASTREYTDTQYF
once,TRBD1,TRBJ2-5,TRBV28,TGTGCCGGCAGTTCTTCCGGGACAGGGCAAGAGACCCAGTACTTC,CAGSSSGTGQETQYF
many,NA,TRBJ2-1,TRBV11-2,TGTGCCAGCAGCTTAGGGTTTGGGCGGGTGCACAATGAGCAGTTCTTC,CASSLGFGRVHNEQFF
NA,TRBD2,TRBJ2-3,TRBV5-4,TGTGCCAGCAGCGCGGGACTTTCACTAGCGGGAGGTTCAGATACGCAGTATTTT,CASSAGLSLAGGSDTQYF
NA,TRBD1,TRBJ1-4,TRBV28,TGTGCCAGCGCCCCGGGACAGGATAATGAAAAACTGTTTTTT,CASAPGQDNEKLFF
NA,NA,TRBJ1-3,TRBV7-9,TGTGCCAGCAGCTTAGCAGGGGAAGGAAACACCATATATTTT,CASSLAGEGNTIYF
NA,NA,TRBJ2-1,TRBV19,TGTGCCAGTAGTATAGGGGGTCGGAGGGATGAGCAGTTCTTC,CASSIGGRRDEQFF
NA,TRBD1,TRBJ1-2,TRBV6-1,TGTGCCAGCAGTCTCCCTTGGGACAGCAACTATGGCTACACCTTC,CASSLPWDSNYGYTF
NA,TRBD1,TRBJ1-4,TRBV7-9,TGTGCCAGCAGCAACAGGGGAGGAGAAAAACTGTTTTTT,CASSNRGGEKLFF
NA,NA,TRBJ2-7,TRBV2,TGTGCCAGCACCCCCGGGACGGTTCCCTACGAGCAGTACTTC,CASTPGTVPYEQYF
NA,NA,TRBJ2-3,TRBV5-5,TGTGCCAGCAGCTTGGTCCCAGATACGCAGTATTTT,CASSLVPDTQYF
once,TRBD2,TRBJ2-7,TRBV11-1,TGTGCCAGCAGCTTAAGACTAGCGGGAGGCGAGCAGTACTTC,CASSLRLAGGEQYF
NA,TRBD2,TRBJ2-7,TRBV5-4,TGTGCCAGCAGCCCGGGACTAGCGGGAGTCGAGCAGTACTTC,CASSPGLAGVEQYF
few,NA,TRBJ2-6,TRBV19,TGTGCCAGTAGTCCGGTGGGCTCTGGGGCCAACGTCCTGACTTTC,CASSPVGSGANVLTF
NA,NA,TRBJ2-1,TRBV5-4,TGTGCCAGCAGCTTGGCGACTAGAAGGTCAGCGACCGATGAGCAGTTCTTC,CASSLATRRSATDEQFF
NA,TRBD1,TRBJ1-4,TRBV5-6,TGTGCCAGCAGCCCGGGACAGGGAAAACCGGGCACTAATGAAAAACTGTTTTTT,CASSPGQGKPGTNEKLFF
NA,TRBD1,TRBJ2-7,TRBV5-1,TGCGCCAGCAGCCCTCGACAGGGAACCGCCTACGAGCAGTACTTC,CASSPRQGTAYEQYF